This TCR beta chain comes out of a study of T-cell memory formation after mild COVID-19. TCRdb used MiXCR to reprocess the 5' RACE reads, holding one entry per CDR3 protein. The table lists 470,000 or so distinct CDR3 sequences, roughly 25% of them singletons. J gave up 4 bases and V 0 bases, and 4 bases lay outside the gene matches. Per germline, CDR1 GTSNPN and CDR2 SVGIG (reference sequence). The CDR3 runs to 15 residues. This chain connects TRBV30 to TRBJ2-1; 9 bases are a match to TRBD2. The sequence was obtained from an adult woman who had mild COVID-19 (a few samples of this study predate the infection). Cell type and time point are not known. The sequenced sample consisted of PBMCs or a T cell subset sorted from them (not recorded which). The CDR3 nucleotides are TGTGCCTGGAGTGTTGGGACTAGCCATTACAATGAGCAGTTCTTC. It yields the protein CAWSVGTSHYNEQFF.